These 18 T cell receptor beta chains were sequenced from one sample in a study of blood T cells in healthy people across ages (dated by TCRdb to between 2015 and 2017). Library preparation was by 5' RACE. TCRdb shows the sequencer as Illumina HiSeq 2500. A second PCR of about 6 to 12 cycles was performed with a sample-barcoded 5' primer and a J-beta primer mix. Using fastp at Q25 and MiXCR, TCRdb reprocessed the public reads and kept productive beta chains. Rows with a matching CDR3 protein are joined into one entry that keeps the most common DNA and genes. This sample has about 1.4 million distinct CDR3 sequences in its table, and approximately 59% of those were observed once. The ten largest clones capture 6.5% to 8% of the sample. The material sequenced was blood. The source of these receptors is a man aged 18 to 30 in good health.

This chain connects TRBV2 to TRBJ2-2; D is uncertain. Germline V gene data show CDR1 as SNHLY and CDR2 as FYNNEI. V was shortened by 10 bases and J by 0 bases, with 12 bases between the two germline ends. The CDR3 has 14 residues. CDR3 sequence (DNA): TGTGCCACCAAAACCGACTCGAACACCGGGGAGCTGTTTTTT. Translation gives CATKTDSNTGELFF.

The chain combines TRBV5-1 with TRBJ2-2; the D gene is possibly TRBD2 (7 bases). This CDR3 contains 18 residues. Germline lookup yields CDR1 SGHRS and CDR2 YFSETQ. The V and J ends lost 4 bases and 1 base respectively, with 20 bases between them. The CDR3 here is CASSPNRGARQNTGELFF. The CDR3 DNA is TGCGCCAGCAGCCCAAACCGGGGGGCCAGACAGAACACCGGGGAGCTGTTTTTT.

This clonotype was seen more than once but under ten times. This chain uses TRBV20-1 with TRBJ2-1; D is unresolved. The ends were cut back, 0 bases at V and 5 bases at J, with 14 bases in the middle. CDR1 and CDR2 from the germline V gene are DFQATT and SNEGSKA (reference sequence). This CDR3 is 15 amino acids long. CDR3 DNA sequence: TGCAGTGCTAGAGATCTGGAGATAGGCAACAATGAGCAGTTCTTC. It is translated as CSARDLEIGNNEQFF.

A note on this clonotype: A much more abundant neighbour one base away suggests this may be a read error. The V call is TRBV6-2 or TRBV6-3, the J call TRBJ2-6; D is uncertain. The germline V gene has CDR1 MNHEY and CDR2 SVGEGT. The CDR3 covers 15 residues. The CDR3 spells CASSPASSRANVLTF. The CDR3 coding sequence is TGTGCCAGCAGTCCAGCGAGCTCTAGGGCCAACGTCCTGACTTTC.

V is TRBV7-9 and J is TRBJ2-5; D is undetermined. The V end lost 2 bases, the J end lost 11 bases, and 15 bases lay between the germline ends. The CDR3 runs 13 residues. Per the germline V gene, CDR1 is SEHNR and CDR2 is FQNEAQ (reference sequence). In nucleotides, the CDR3 is TGTGCCAGCAGCTTAACTACCGGTGACGCGCAGTACTTC. It specifies CASSLTTGDAQYF.

This sequence joins TRBV6-5 and TRBJ2-7, with D tentatively TRBD1 or TRBD2 (6 bases each). The CDR3 consists of 13 residues. V lost 7 bases, J lost 0 bases, and 10 bases lay in between. Germline CDR1 reads MNHEY; CDR2 reads SVGAGI. CDR3 loop: CASTRGPSYEQYF. CDR3 nucleotide sequence: TGTGCCAGCACTCGGGGGCCCTCCTACGAGCAGTACTTC.

The chain couples TRBV20-1 to TRBJ2-7; D remains ambiguous. The CDR3 covers 14 residues. Per germline, CDR1 DFQATT and CDR2 SNEGSKA (reference sequence). V lost 1 base and J lost 0, with 10 bases in between. CDR3 bases: TGCAGTGCTAGAGCTCTTCCACCCTCCTACGAGCAGTACTTC. Its protein is CSARALPPSYEQYF.

The CDR3 DNA sequence: TGCAGCATTCCAGACAGGGGACTGACCCGGGAGACCCAGTACTTC. Amino acid sequence: CSIPDRGLTRETQYF. The chain is built from TRBV29-1 and TRBJ2-5; TRBD1 matches at 8 bases. J was trimmed by 5 bases and V by 8 bases; bases with no gene match: 16. CDR1 and CDR2 from the germline V gene are SQVTM and ANQGSEA. This CDR3 is built from 15 residues.

V is TRBV7-6 and J is TRBJ2-1; D possibly corresponds to TRBD1 (6 bases). CDR1 and CDR2 (germline): SGHVS, FNYEAQ. The V end lost 8 bases, the J end lost 0 bases, and 8 bases lay between the germline ends. CDR3 length: 13 amino acids. The CDR3 bases are TGTGCCAGCGGGGGCAACTCCTACAATGAGCAGTTCTTC. The encoded protein is CASGGNSYNEQFF.

The chain couples TRBV20-1 to TRBJ2-1, with D tentatively TRBD2 (5 bases). Trimming took 4 bases from V and 4 from J, leaving 14 bases between them. The CDR3 sequence is 14 residues long. CDR1 DFQATT and CDR2 SNEGSKA come from the germline V gene (reference sequence). The CDR3 nucleotides read TGCAGTGCTACTGACTCGCCGGGGTACAATGAGCAGTTCTTC. As protein: CSATDSPGYNEQFF.

The V and J genes are TRBV20-1 and TRBJ2-1, with 12 bases matching TRBD2. The CDR3 spans 15 residues. Germline V gives CDR1 DFQATT, CDR2 SNEGSKA (reference sequence). Unmatched junction bases numbered 1, after V lost 2 bases and J lost 2 bases. The CDR3 region is CSARPSGRAYNEQFF. For the CDR3, the DNA is TGCAGTGCTAGACCTAGCGGGAGGGCCTACAATGAGCAGTTCTTC.

This clonotype has only a few counts. The rearrangement links TRBV10-3 to TRBJ2-5; 8 bases agree with TRBD2. TRBJ2-7 explains the end of the DNA better; the J call may be wrong. CDR1 and CDR2 (germline): ENHRY, SYGVKD. This CDR3 spans 13 amino acids. CDR3 DNA sequence: TGTGCCATCACCCTTAGCGGGGCGGGCGAGCAGTACTTC. This gives the protein CAITLSGAGEQYF.

The V gene is TRBV27, the J gene TRBJ2-7, with 10 positions matching TRBD1. CDR3 length equals 15 residues. Germline V CDR1 and CDR2: MNHEY, SMNVEV (reference sequence). Losses at the gene ends were 8 bases for V and 2 bases for J; bases not matched to a gene: 9. The CDR3 nucleotides are TGTGCCAGCTGTCAGCCAGGACAGGGGGCCTACGAGCAGTACTTC. Amino acids: CASCQPGQGAYEQYF.

V and J are TRBV4-2 and TRBJ2-4, with TRBD1 matching over 7 bases. The last part of the DNA fits TRBJ2-7 better; the J call may be wrong. The CDR3 runs to 15 residues. Germline lookup yields CDR1 LGHNA and CDR2 YNFKEQ. The CDR3 coding sequence is TGTGCCAGCCGGGACAGCCTTCATCAAGACTACGAGCAGTACTTC. Encoded protein: CASRDSLHQDYEQYF.

This clonotype was counted a few times. J is TRBJ2-5 and V is TRBV6-5; no reliable D call. V lost 2 bases and J 1 base, leaving 11 bases between the germline ends. Germline lookup yields CDR1 MNHEY and CDR2 SVGAGI. This CDR3 is 15 amino acids long. CDR3 sequence reads: CASSYMVSSQETQYF. CDR3 DNA sequence: TGTGCCAGCAGTTACATGGTTTCGAGCCAAGAGACCCAGTACTTC.

This clonotype was seen just once. CDR3 sequence (DNA): TGTGCTAGTGGTTTGAGGACTAGTTATCCGGACGATGAGCAGTACTTC. This encodes CASGLRTSYPDDEQYF. The chain employs TRBV12-5 and TRBJ2-5, with 7 bases aligning to TRBD2. Germline CDR1 and CDR2: LGHNT and FRNRAP. This CDR3 is built from 16 residues. V was pared by 2 bases and J by 11 bases, with 17 bases of the junction left unmatched.

V gene TRBV4-1 combines with J gene TRBJ2-3, with 15 nucleotides matching TRBD2. CDR1 is MGHRA and CDR2 is YSYEKL in the germline V gene. V lost 1 base, J lost 12 bases, and 5 bases stayed unmatched. The length of the CDR3 is 15 residues. The CDR3 nucleotides read TGCGCCAGCAGCCAAGGCCGGACTAGCGGGAGGGCCCAGTATTTT. Its translation: CASSQGRTSGRAQYF.

V usage is TRBV5-1 and J usage is TRBJ2-7, with unresolved D. V was pared by 4 bases and J by 0 bases, with 11 bases between. The CDR3 covers 14 residues. Germline V gene data show CDR1 as SGHRS and CDR2 as YFSETQ. CDR3 sequence reads: CASSPSAASYEQYF. The CDR3 DNA reads as TGCGCCAGCAGCCCGAGCGCTGCCTCCTACGAGCAGTACTTC.